The 25 T cell receptor beta chains below were found in one sample sequenced in a study of STAT5B mutations in CD4+ large granular lymphocyte leukemia (dated 2022 in TCRdb). Libraries were constructed by the immunoSEQ multiplex PCR assay. Held by TCRdb, this immuneACCESS table contains in-frame sequences only and omits some clones. Under half of the omission traces to an unresolved V gene where checked; the cause of the rest is unknown. The sample table contains about 31,000 clones; only one count was recorded for around nine tenths of them. The biggest ten clones account for 0.41% of the sample. Sequenced: CD4+ T cells from blood buffy coats. Source of these receptors: a human donor in good health.

This clone has a single count. The chain couples TRBV28 to TRBJ2-1; tentatively, D is TRBD1 (6 bases). V lost 4 bases and J lost 7, with 17 bases in between. Germline CDR1 and CDR2: MDHEN and SYDVKM. This CDR3 is built from 15 residues. CDR3 amino acids: CASSSPGTSRNEQFF. The CDR3 DNA sequence: TGTGCCAGCAGTTCCCCGGGGACAAGTAGGAATGAGCAGTTCTTC.

CDR3 DNA sequence: TGTGCCATCGATGACGACAGGTCCAACGAGCAGTACTTC. Its translation: CAIDDDRSNEQYF. The chain recombines TRBV10-3 with TRBJ2-7; maybe TRBD1 (6 bases). Trimming cost V 8 bases and J 5 bases, with 16 bases left between them. Germline CDR1 and CDR2: ENHRY and SYGVKD. CDR3 length: 13 residues.

This sequence joins TRBV11-3 and TRBJ2-3, with 9 bases identical to TRBD1. Losses at the gene ends were 1 base for V and 4 bases for J; bases not matched to a gene: 3. Germline V gene sequence: CDR1 SGHNT, CDR2 YENEEA. This CDR3 has 15 amino acids. The CDR3 DNA is TGTGCCAGCAGCTTAGGACAGGGGGGACCAGATACGCAGTATTTT. Its protein is CASSLGQGGPDTQYF.

The J gene is TRBJ2-3, the V gene TRBV7-9, with D possibly being TRBD2 (6 bases). V lost 1 base to trimming and J lost 5 bases, with 7 bases between them. The germline gives CDR1 SEHNR, CDR2 FQNEAQ (reference sequence). The CDR3 consists of 13 residues. In nucleotides, the CDR3 is TGTGCCAGCAGCTTAGGGAGGGGAGATACGCAGTATTTT. Translating gives CASSLGRGDTQYF. The full variable domain, completed using reference TRBV7-9 and TRBJ2-3, is DTGVSQNPRHKITKRGQNVTFRCDPISEHNRLYWYRQTLGQGPEFLTYFQNEAQLEKSRLLSDRFSAERPKGSFSTLEIQRTEQGDSAMYLCASSLGRGDTQYFGPGTRLTVL.

This chain links TRBV4-1 with TRBJ2-5, with TRBD2 matching over 9 bases. The assigned J gene may be wrong: the sequence end matches TRBJ2-7 better. The CDR3 covers 20 residues. Germline V gene data show CDR1 as MGHRA and CDR2 as YSYEKL. The CDR3 protein is CASSQLLVASGTLGSYEQYF. As DNA, the CDR3 is TGCGCCAGCAGCCAATTACTGGTGGCTAGCGGGACCCTAGGCTCCTACGAGCAGTACTTC.

This chain links TRBV5-6 with TRBJ2-7, with TRBD1 identical over 11 bases. Germline-derived CDR1 and CDR2 are SGHDT and YYEEEE. The V segment lost 3 bases and the J segment 4 bases; nucleotides outside the gene matches: 6. The CDR3 consists of 15 residues. Here the CDR3 reads CASSSRDRGFYEQYF. The CDR3 DNA reads as TGTGCCAGCAGCTCCCGGGACAGGGGGTTTTACGAGCAGTACTTC.

The CDR3 loop is CASRPASDEKLFF. The DNA for the CDR3 is TGCGCCAGCAGACCTGCGTCGGATGAAAAACTGTTTTTT. The chain links TRBV10-1 to TRBJ1-4; D unresolved. The CDR3 loop spans 13 amino acids. The V and J ends lost 6 bases and 6 bases respectively, with 11 bases between them. Per the germline V gene, CDR1 is WNHNN and CDR2 is SYGVQD (reference sequence).

This rearrangement joins TRBV19 to TRBJ2-5; TRBD1 matches at 7 bases. Trimming took 6 bases from V and 2 from J; bases not matched to a gene: 3. The CDR3 loop spans 13 amino acids. From germline, CDR1 is LNHDA and CDR2 SQIVND (reference sequence). The CDR3 loop is CASRKGQQETQYF. CDR3 DNA: TGTGCCAGTAGGAAGGGACAGCAAGAGACCCAGTACTTC.

This chain uses TRBV6-5 with TRBJ2-5; D is undetermined. Trimming took 0 bases from V and 5 from J, leaving 1 base between them. The CDR3 length is 11 residues. The germline gives CDR1 MNHEY, CDR2 SVGAGI. The CDR3 loop reads CASSYSETQYF. The CDR3 coding sequence is TGTGCCAGCAGTTACTCGGAGACCCAGTACTTC.

This chain joins TRBV27 and TRBJ1-3; D unresolved. Germline lookup yields CDR1 MNHEY and CDR2 SMNVEV (reference sequence). V was cut by 4 bases and J by 2 bases, with 18 bases left in between. This CDR3 is 17 amino acids long. Here the CDR3 reads CASSSLTEKYPGNTIYF. CDR3 coding DNA: TGTGCCAGCAGTTCCCTAACAGAAAAGTACCCTGGAAACACCATATATTTT.

V usage is TRBV6-1 and J usage is TRBJ2-1; TRBD1 aligns across 10 bases. CDR3 length equals 14 residues. V gave up 2 bases and J gave up 15 bases; unmatched junction bases: 10. Germline-derived CDR1 and CDR2 are MNHNS and SASEGT. CDR3 sequence: CASSEIRDRGFLFF. CDR3 coding DNA: TGTGCCAGCAGTGAAATTAGGGACAGGGGTTTTCTGTTCTTC.

The rearrangement joins TRBV14 to TRBJ1-2; a possible D gene is TRBD1 (5 bases). Germline CDR1 is SGHDN and CDR2 is FVKESK. The CDR3 length is 15 residues. V was cut by 1 base and J by 5 bases, with 14 bases left in between. The CDR3 is CASSQGQGVVYGYTF. Written as DNA, the CDR3 is TGTGCCAGCAGCCAAGGGCAAGGGGTCGTATATGGCTACACCTTC.

The genes are TRBV19 and TRBJ1-2; D remains unclear. The CDR3 length is 12 residues. V lost 4 bases, J lost 3 bases, and 6 bases lay in between. Germline CDR1 is LNHDA and CDR2 is SQIVND (reference sequence). CDR3 sequence: CASSTRDYGYTF. The CDR3 DNA sequence: TGTGCCAGTAGTACCCGGGACTATGGCTACACCTTC.

V and J are TRBV19 and TRBJ1-2; D gene unclear. This CDR3 contains 16 residues. Deletions cut 2 bases from V and 4 bases from J, with 17 bases between. CDR1 is LNHDA and CDR2 is SQIVND in the germline V gene (reference sequence). CDR3 in amino acids: CASSIPSGLVSYGYTF. CDR3 DNA: TGTGCCAGTAGTATACCGTCGGGTCTAGTCAGCTATGGCTACACCTTC.

The chain uses TRBV7-9 and TRBJ1-1; 7 bases are a match to TRBD1. This CDR3 is built from 13 residues. V lost 7 bases, J lost 5 bases, and 7 bases stayed unmatched. CDR1 and CDR2 from the germline V gene are SEHNR and FQNEAQ (reference sequence). The CDR3 loop reads CASNVQGGTEAFF. CDR3 DNA: TGTGCCAGCAACGTCCAGGGGGGGACTGAAGCTTTCTTT.

In DNA form, the CDR3 reads TGTGCCAGCAGCTTTAGCGGGAGTAATGAGCAGTTCTTC. It specifies CASSFSGSNEQFF. The V and J genes are TRBV7-3 and TRBJ2-1; 9 nucleotides agree with TRBD2. Germline CDR1 is SGHTA and CDR2 is FQGTGA. The CDR3 is 13 residues long. V was pared by 3 bases and J by 7 bases, with 1 base of the junction left unmatched.

This sequence joins TRBV27 and TRBJ2-6, with D tentatively TRBD1 (5 bases). CDR1 and CDR2 from the germline V gene are MNHEY and SMNVEV (reference sequence). V was cut by 3 bases and J by 0 bases, with 12 bases left in between. This CDR3 is 17 amino acids long. The CDR3 is CASSFQGATSGANVLTF. In DNA form, the CDR3 reads TGTGCCAGCAGTTTTCAGGGCGCTACCTCTGGGGCCAACGTCCTGACTTTC.

J is TRBJ1-3 and V is TRBV7-9; D unresolved. Germline CDR1 SEHNR, CDR2 FQNEAQ (reference sequence). The germline V and J ends were trimmed by 1 base and 0 bases, with 10 bases remaining between them. There are 16 residues in the CDR3. The CDR3 DNA is TGTGCCAGCAGCTTAGATTCACCGAGCTCTGGAAACACCATATATTTT. Translated, it gives CASSLDSPSSGNTIYF.

This clone was recorded once. The chain has TRBV29-1 and TRBJ1-2; D remains ambiguous. CDR1 SQVTM and CDR2 ANQGSEA come from the germline V gene. The V and J ends lost 3 bases and 4 bases respectively, with 12 bases between them. The CDR3 is 13 amino acids. Here the CDR3 reads CSVEGDLGYGYTF. The CDR3 bases are TGCAGCGTTGAGGGTGACCTGGGCTATGGCTACACCTTC.

The chain has TRBV9 and TRBJ1-5; D ambiguous. The CDR3 has 14 residues. From germline, CDR1 is SGDLS and CDR2 YYNGEE. With 3 bases removed from V and 4 bases from J, the gap between germline ends came to 11 bases. CDR3 bases: TGTGCCAGCAGCGCCCCCCCGGGAAATCAGCCCCAGCATTTT. Translated, it gives CASSAPPGNQPQHF.

The genes are TRBV9 and TRBJ2-1; 7 nucleotides agree with TRBD2. The CDR3 extends over 15 amino acids. Germline CDR1 is SGDLS and CDR2 is YYNGEE. Losses at the gene ends were 3 bases for V and 9 bases for J; bases not matched to a gene: 12. Here the CDR3 DNA reads TGTGCCAGCAGCGCTCGGACTAGTGGATTCGGTGAGCAGTTCTTC. Residues: CASSARTSGFGEQFF.

This clone came up once. The chain combines TRBV6-6 with TRBJ2-2, with D unclear. The CDR3 consists of 13 residues. Germline V gene sequence: CDR1 MNHNY, CDR2 SVGAGI (reference sequence). The germline V and J ends were trimmed by 2 bases and 5 bases, with 6 bases remaining between them. The CDR3: CASSYRDTGELFF. The DNA of the CDR3 is TGTGCCAGCAGTTACCGTGATACCGGGGAGCTGTTTTTT.

The V and J genes are TRBV28 and TRBJ2-7; no clear D. The CDR3 contains 15 residues. Germline V gene data show CDR1 as MDHEN and CDR2 as SYDVKM. V shed 2 bases and J shed 3 bases, with 14 bases lying between them. The CDR3 DNA sequence: TGTGCCAGCAGTTTAACCCCCCCCGTCTACTACGAGCAGTACTTC. It is translated as CASSLTPPVYYEQYF.

This rearrangement joins TRBV28 to TRBJ1-2; TRBD1 might be the D (5 bases). The CDR3 is 16 amino acids. The germline V and J ends were trimmed by 3 bases and 1 base, with 15 bases remaining between them. Germline V lookup: CDR1 MDHEN, CDR2 SYDVKM. CDR3 nucleotides: TGTGCCAGCAGTTTCCCCGGGACTGATTTTAACTATGGCTACACCTTC. Amino acid sequence: CASSFPGTDFNYGYTF.

The chain couples TRBV18 to TRBJ1-3; D remains unclear. Looked up from germline, CDR1 is KGHSH and CDR2 is LQKENI. Trimming pared 4 bases from V and 2 bases from J, leaving 18 bases between. The CDR3 extends over 17 amino acids. In DNA, the CDR3 is TGTGCCAGCTCACAGGCCGGGAGGCTTCTCGCTGGAAACACCATATATTTT. Protein: CASSQAGRLLAGNTIYF.